Shown below are 11 T cell receptor beta chains from a single sample sequenced in a study of blood T cell repertoires in COVID-19. Sequencing was performed with immunoSEQ multiplex PCR; in TCRdb, only in-frame clones are kept and a portion is missing. The data show 29,000 or so clones, 68% seen once. The specimen sequenced was peripheral blood. Source of these receptors: a human donor in a cohort sampled during active COVID-19.

This clone appeared a few times. The V call is TRBV28, the J call TRBJ2-5; 10 bases match TRBD1. The J segment lost 4 bases and the V segment lost 5 bases, leaving 7 bases of the junction unmatched. CDR1 MDHEN and CDR2 SYDVKM come from the germline V gene. CDR3 length equals 15 residues. This CDR3 reads CASSQGTGVRETQYF. The CDR3 DNA sequence: TGTGCCAGCAGTCAGGGGACAGGGGTGAGAGAGACCCAGTACTTC.

The rearrangement uses TRBV15 and TRBJ2-7, with 9 bases identical to TRBD1. Germline values: CDR1 LNHNV, CDR2 YYDKDF (reference sequence). The CDR3 length is 14 residues. Losses at the gene ends were 6 bases for V and 3 bases for J; bases not matched to a gene: 6. The DNA for the CDR3 is TGTGCCACCAGTGACCCGGGACAGGGCTACGAGCAGTACTTC. It codes for CATSDPGQGYEQYF. Based on the CDR3 plus reference TRBV15 and TRBJ2-7, the full variable domain is DAMVIQNPRYQVTQFGKPVTLSCSQTLNHNVMYWYQQKSSQAPKLLFHYYDKDFNNEADTPDNFQSRRPNTSFCFLDIRSPGLGDTAMYLCATSDPGQGYEQYFGPGTRLTVT.

This rearrangement joins TRBV4-1 to TRBJ2-3, with 7 bases that match TRBD2. J lost 3 bases, V lost 5 bases, and 11 bases had no gene match. Germline assignment: CDR1 MGHRA and CDR2 YSYEKL. The CDR3 runs 16 residues. CDR3 residues: CASSSLGGSITDTQYF. The CDR3 DNA follows: TGCGCCAGCAGCTCGCTGGGAGGGTCGATAACAGATACGCAGTATTTT.

This clone has just one count. The genes are TRBV6-5 and TRBJ1-5, with no clear D. The V end was cut by 6 bases, the J end by 1 base, with 13 bases between. There are 15 residues in the CDR3. Per the germline V gene, CDR1 is MNHEY and CDR2 is SVGAGI. CDR3 loop: CASRTRVRSNQPQHF. Written as DNA, the CDR3 is TGTGCCAGCAGAACCCGTGTGAGGAGCAATCAGCCCCAGCATTTT.

V gene TRBV29-1 combines with J gene TRBJ1-4; 12 bases are shared with TRBD1. CDR1 SQVTM and CDR2 ANQGSEA come from the germline V gene. This CDR3 spans 16 amino acids. V was pared by 6 bases and J by 4 bases, with 9 bases of the junction left unmatched. The DNA of the CDR3 is TGCAGCGTGGCCGGGGACAGGGGGCAGGATAATGAAAAACTGTTTTTT. This gives the protein CSVAGDRGQDNEKLFF.

The chain employs TRBV18 and TRBJ2-3, with D maybe TRBD2 (6 bases). V was cut by 5 bases and J by 3 bases, with 9 bases left in between. CDR1 KGHSH and CDR2 LQKENI come from the germline V gene. The CDR3 runs 13 residues. CDR3 sequence: CASSVGGTDTQYF. CDR3 coding DNA: TGTGCCAGCTCAGTCGGGGGAACAGATACGCAGTATTTT. The full variable domain, in which reference TRBV18 and TRBJ2-3 provide the parts outside the CDR3, is NAGVMQNPRHLVRRRGQEARLRCSPMKGHSHVYWYRQLPEEGLKFMVYLQKENIIDESGMPKERFSAEFPKEGPSILRIQQVVRGDSAAYFCASSVGGTDTQYFGPGTRLTVL.

This sequence joins TRBV4-1 and TRBJ2-3; 8 bases are a match to TRBD2. Losses at the gene ends were 6 bases for V and 2 bases for J; bases not matched to a gene: 4. This CDR3 is built from 14 residues. Germline V gene lookup returns CDR1 MGHRA and CDR2 YSYEKL. Written as DNA, the CDR3 is TGCGCCAGCAGAGTTAGCGGGGTCACAGATACGCAGTATTTT. Translation gives CASRVSGVTDTQYF.

This clone has only one observation. This rearrangement joins TRBV7-6 to TRBJ1-2; a possible D gene is TRBD1 (6 bases). The germline V gene encodes CDR1 SGHVS and CDR2 FNYEAQ. V was cut by 2 bases and J by 9 bases, with 16 bases left in between. This CDR3 is built from 14 residues. This chain's CDR3 is CASSLYEGDASYTF. For the CDR3, the DNA is TGTGCCAGCAGCTTATATGAGGGGGACGCGAGCTACACCTTC.

The CDR3 spells CASSLGTSGTSTDTQYF. CDR3 sequence (DNA): TGTGCCAGCAGCTTGGGGACTAGCGGGACTAGCACAGATACGCAGTATTTT. The rearrangement uses TRBV5-6 and TRBJ2-3, with 12 positions matching TRBD2. Germline V gene sequence: CDR1 SGHDT, CDR2 YYEEEE. V shed 0 bases, J shed 0 bases, and the junction held 2 bases outside the gene matches. The CDR3 extends over 17 amino acids.

This rearrangement joins TRBV5-1 to TRBJ1-2; 7 positions agree with TRBD1. The trim removed 4 bases at V and 8 bases at J, leaving 8 bases unmatched. This CDR3 comprises 13 residues. CDR1 and CDR2 from the germline V gene are SGHRS and YFSETQ. The CDR3 region is CASSIDRAWGYTF. As DNA, the CDR3 is TGCGCCAGCAGCATTGACAGGGCCTGGGGCTACACCTTC.

V gene TRBV10-1 combines with J gene TRBJ2-5, with D possibly TRBD1 on 6 matching bases. V was pared by 0 bases and J by 1 base, with 6 bases between. There are 14 residues in the CDR3. Germline V lookup: CDR1 WNHNN, CDR2 SYGVQD (reference sequence). The chain's CDR3 is CASSESRGQETQYF. CDR3 coding DNA: TGCGCCAGCAGTGAGTCCAGGGGCCAAGAGACCCAGTACTTC.